The 15 T cell receptor beta chains in this list originate from one sample, sequenced in a study of early T cells in non-severe SARS-CoV-2 infection. MiXCR was run by TCRdb on the 5' RACE reads, yielding one entry per CDR3 protein. The table lists tens of thousands of distinct CDR3 sequences, approximately 15% of them singletons. Sequencing was performed on whole blood. The receptors shown here come from an adult who was a healthcare worker with PCR-confirmed SARS-CoV-2 infection or an uninfected control (not recorded which).

The sample holds a few counts of this clonotype. V is TRBV3-1 and J is TRBJ1-1; D perhaps matches TRBD1 (5 bases). The CDR3 is 18 amino acids. CDR1 is LGHDT and CDR2 is YNNKEL in the germline V gene (reference sequence). V was cut by 1 base and J by 4 bases, with 22 bases left in between. The CDR3 protein is CASSQGTGGGIGITEAFF. DNA of the CDR3: TGTGCCAGCAGCCAAGGGACCGGGGGTGGAATCGGGATCACTGAAGCTTTCTTT.

Concerning this clonotype: A much larger clone differs by one base, so this may be a read error. Here the CDR3 DNA reads TGCAGTGCTTACGAAGTGACAGGGGCTGGCAATCAGCCCCAGCATTTT. Residues: CSAYEVTGAGNQPQHF. The chain carries TRBV20-1 and TRBJ1-5, with 8 nucleotides matching TRBD1. Germline trimming cut 5 bases from V and 2 bases from J; bases unmatched to any gene: 11. Germline V lookup: CDR1 DFQATT, CDR2 SNEGSKA (reference sequence). The CDR3 contains 16 residues.

This chain uses TRBV6-5 with TRBJ2-5; D gene ambiguous. V was clipped by 2 bases and J by 4 bases, with 2 bases between them. The CDR3 extends over 11 amino acids. Germline loops: CDR1 MNHEY, CDR2 SVGAGI. CDR3 loop: CASSYAETQYF. CDR3 DNA: TGTGCCAGCAGTTACGCAGAGACCCAGTACTTC.

The chain has TRBV28 and TRBJ2-7, with 10 positions matching TRBD2. The CDR3 length is 14 residues. Trimming at V came to 8 bases and at J to 1 base, leaving 5 bases not matched to a gene. Germline values: CDR1 MDHEN, CDR2 SYDVKM. In DNA, the CDR3 is TGTGCCAGCTCTAGCGGGAGCGCATCCTACGAGCAGTACTTC. The encoded protein is CASSSGSASYEQYF.

This chain joins TRBV15 and TRBJ2-2; D unclear. CDR1 is LNHNV, CDR2 YYDKDF, per germline (reference sequence). V was clipped by 0 bases and J by 7 bases, with 9 bases between them. The CDR3 covers 14 residues. This CDR3 is CATSRDLIGGELFF. CDR3 DNA sequence: TGTGCCACCAGCAGAGATTTGATCGGCGGGGAGCTGTTTTTT.

In its sample, this clonotype was seen a few times. The chain joins TRBV28 to TRBJ1-2; 8 bases map to TRBD1. Germline values: CDR1 MDHEN, CDR2 SYDVKM. The CDR3 totals 14 residues. J was trimmed by 2 bases and V by 5 bases; bases with no gene match: 4. This CDR3 reads CASSAGDRNYGYTF. DNA of the CDR3: TGTGCCAGCAGTGCCGGGGACAGGAACTATGGCTACACCTTC.

This chain links TRBV7-2 with TRBJ1-1, with 9 bases fitting TRBD1. Germline trimming cut 5 bases from V and 7 bases from J; bases unmatched to any gene: 8. CDR1 is SGHTA, CDR2 FQGNSA, per germline. The CDR3 extends over 14 amino acids. CDR3 amino acids: CASSTRTGVDEAFF. The CDR3 coding sequence is TGTGCCAGCAGCACGAGGACAGGGGTGGATGAAGCTTTCTTT. Using reference TRBV7-2 and TRBJ1-1 for the parts outside the CDR3, the full variable domain is GAGVSQSPSNKVTEKGKDVELRCDPISGHTALYWYRQSLGQGLEFLIYFQGNSAPDKSGLPSDRFSAERTGGSVSTLTIQRTQQEDSAVYLCASSTRTGVDEAFFGQGTRLTVV.

The gene calls are TRBV7-8 and TRBJ2-3, with D unresolved. Germline-derived CDR1 and CDR2 are SGHVS and FQNEAQ. The CDR3 has 16 amino acids. V was pared by 7 bases and J by 2 bases, with 19 bases between. The CDR3 DNA is TGTGCCAGCATGCAGAGCGCTTGGAGCCACACAGATACGCAGTATTTT. As protein: CASMQSAWSHTDTQYF. The full variable domain, with the rest looked up from reference TRBV7-8 and TRBJ2-3, is GAGVSQSPRYKVAKRGQDVALRCDPISGHVSLFWYQQALGQGPEFLTYFQNEAQLDKSGLPSDRFFAERPEGSVSTLKIQRTQQEDSAVYLCASMQSAWSHTDTQYFGPGTRLTVL.

This clonotype was detected ten times or more. This chain joins TRBV28 and TRBJ2-7, with a weak D call TRBD1 (5 bases). V lost 6 bases, J lost 2 bases, and 14 bases lay in between. In germline, CDR1 is MDHEN, CDR2 SYDVKM. This CDR3 is built from 14 residues. The CDR3 sequence: CASSFGQGTYEQYF. The CDR3 coding sequence is TGTGCCAGCAGCTTCGGGCAGGGTACCTACGAGCAGTACTTC.

This clonotype was counted a few times. The chain is built from TRBV5-1 and TRBJ2-5; D is perhaps TRBD1 (5 bases). Germline V gene data show CDR1 as SGHRS and CDR2 as YFSETQ. V was shortened by 1 base and J by 2 bases, with 6 bases between the two germline ends. CDR3 length: 13 residues. The CDR3 is CASSLPGQETQYF. CDR3 bases: TGCGCCAGCAGCTTGCCAGGGCAAGAGACCCAGTACTTC.

The V gene is TRBV11-2, the J gene TRBJ1-4; weak D call: TRBD1 (6 bases). The CDR3 contains 14 residues. The V gene's germline CDR1 is SGHAT and CDR2 FQNNGV. V lost 4 bases and J 8 bases, leaving 14 bases between the germline ends. CDR3 region: CASSSVRGREKLFF. CDR3 nucleotide sequence: TGTGCCAGCAGCTCAGTGCGGGGGCGGGAAAAACTGTTTTTT.

This clonotype has only a few counts. This rearrangement joins TRBV9 to TRBJ2-3; 7 bases agree with TRBD1. V shed 2 bases, J shed 1 base, and the junction held 10 bases outside the gene matches. The germline V gene encodes CDR1 SGDLS and CDR2 YYNGEE. The CDR3 has 17 residues. CDR3 region: CASSVGTVTRGTDTQYF. CDR3 DNA: TGTGCCAGCAGCGTCGGGACAGTCACGAGGGGCACAGATACGCAGTATTTT.

This clonotype was found many times. The chain employs TRBV7-9 and TRBJ1-2; 8 bases fit TRBD1. The ends lost 5 bases at V and 8 bases at J; junction bases unmatched: 4. CDR3 length: 12 residues. CDR1 is SEHNR and CDR2 is FQNEAQ in the germline V gene (reference sequence). The chain's CDR3 is CASSPGTGGYTF. The CDR3 coding sequence is TGTGCCAGCAGCCCGGGGACAGGAGGCTACACCTTC.

This clonotype was counted many times. The V call is TRBV9, the J call TRBJ2-1; TRBD2 is a possible D gene (5 bases). Trimming left V 5 bases short and J 1 base short, with 10 bases between. Germline CDR1 and CDR2: SGDLS and YYNGEE. The CDR3 runs 14 residues. The CDR3 nucleotides read TGTGCCAGCAGTGAGGGCGGATCCTACAATGAGCAGTTCTTC. It yields the protein CASSEGGSYNEQFF.

The chain links TRBV3-1 to TRBJ2-2; 8 bases agree with TRBD2. The CDR3 extends over 22 amino acids. After removal of 4 bases from V and 3 bases from J, the junction contained 25 bases not matched to a gene. Per the germline V gene, CDR1 is LGHDT and CDR2 is YNNKEL (reference sequence). The CDR3 DNA is TGTGCCAGCAGCCGCATCGGCCGCGGGGGGCAATTTCGGGTCGTTGACACCGGGGAGCTGTTTTTT. This codes for CASSRIGRGGQFRVVDTGELFF.